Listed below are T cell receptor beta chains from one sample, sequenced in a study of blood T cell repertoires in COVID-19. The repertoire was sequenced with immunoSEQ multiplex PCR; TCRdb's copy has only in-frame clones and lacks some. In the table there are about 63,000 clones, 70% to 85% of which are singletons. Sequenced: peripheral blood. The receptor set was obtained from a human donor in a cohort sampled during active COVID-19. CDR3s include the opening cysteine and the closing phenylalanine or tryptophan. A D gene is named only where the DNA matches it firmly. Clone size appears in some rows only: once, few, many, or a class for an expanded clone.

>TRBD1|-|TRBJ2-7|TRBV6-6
CASSSLDRGLYEQYF
TGTGCCAGCAGTTCACTCGACAGGGGTCTGTACGAGCAGTACTTC
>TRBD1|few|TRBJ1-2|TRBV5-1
CASSTAATGVYGYTF
TGCGCCAGCAGCACAGCCGCGACAGGGGTCTATGGCTACACCTTC
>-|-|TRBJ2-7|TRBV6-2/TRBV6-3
CASSDGYEQYF
TGTGCCAGCAGCGACGGGTACGAGCAGTACTTC
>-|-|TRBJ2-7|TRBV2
CASSSRDSRTYEQYF
TGTGCCAGCAGCTCCCGGGACTCCCGCACCTACGAGCAGTACTTC
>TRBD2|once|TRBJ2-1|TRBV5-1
CASSLTSGSKYNEQFF
TGCGCCAGCAGCTTGACTAGCGGGAGTAAGTACAATGAGCAGTTCTTC
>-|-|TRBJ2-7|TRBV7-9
CASSLGGTQLVYEQYF
TGTGCCAGCAGCTTAGGGGGGACTCAGCTAGTGTACGAGCAGTACTTC
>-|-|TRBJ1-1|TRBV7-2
CASSARAGNTEAFF
TGTGCCAGCAGCGCCCGGGCGGGGAACACTGAAGCTTTCTTT
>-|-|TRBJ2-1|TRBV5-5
CASSHRSSYNEQFF
TGTGCCAGCAGCCATCGGAGCTCCTACAATGAGCAGTTCTTC
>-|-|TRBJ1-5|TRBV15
CATSRTVDSSNQPQHF
TGTGCCACCAGCAGAACCGTTGACAGTAGCAATCAGCCCCAGCATTTT
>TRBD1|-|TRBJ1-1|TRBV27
CASSLTTGAPEAFF
TGTGCCAGCAGCTTGACGACAGGGGCCCCTGAAGCTTTCTTT
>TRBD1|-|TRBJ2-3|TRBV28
CASSLGRGLDTQYF
TGTGCCAGCAGTTTAGGCAGGGGGCTAGATACGCAGTATTTT
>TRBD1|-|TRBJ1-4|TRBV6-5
CASSPGTVINEKLFF
TGTGCCAGCAGCCCCGGGACAGTAATTAATGAAAAACTGTTTTTT
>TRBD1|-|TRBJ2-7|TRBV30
CAWSGGTAPYEQYF
TGTGCCTGGAGTGGAGGGACAGCCCCTTACGAGCAGTACTTC
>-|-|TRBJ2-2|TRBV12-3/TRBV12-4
CASSPSRAGELFF
TGTGCCAGCAGCCCCTCCCGGGCCGGGGAGCTGTTTTTT
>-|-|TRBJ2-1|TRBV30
CAWSTLGGNEQFF
TGTGCCTGGAGTACATTGGGGGGAAATGAGCAGTTCTTC
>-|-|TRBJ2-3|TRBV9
CASSVVAGRTDTQYF
TGTGCCAGCAGCGTAGTCGCGGGGCGCACAGATACGCAGTATTTT
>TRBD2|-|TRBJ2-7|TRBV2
CASSGLAGSYEQYF
TGTGCCAGCAGCGGACTAGCGGGAAGCTACGAGCAGTACTTC
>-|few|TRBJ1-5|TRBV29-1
CSVELGPDQPQHF
TGCAGCGTTGAGCTAGGCCCCGATCAGCCCCAGCATTTT
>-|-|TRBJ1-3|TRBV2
CASTHRDNSGNTIYF
TGTGCCAGCACCCACCGGGACAACTCTGGAAACACCATATATTTT
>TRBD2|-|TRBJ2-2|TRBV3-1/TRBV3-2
CASSQGPLAGNTGELFF
TGTGCCAGCAGCCAAGGCCCGCTAGCGGGTAACACCGGGGAGCTGTTTTTT
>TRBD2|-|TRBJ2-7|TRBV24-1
CATSGGPGLAGGSSYEQYF
TGTGCCACCAGTGGTGGACCGGGACTAGCGGGAGGCAGCTCCTACGAGCAGTACTTC
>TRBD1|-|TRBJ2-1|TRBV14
CASSHPWDRAQYNEQFF
TGTGCCAGCAGCCACCCCTGGGACAGGGCCCAGTACAATGAGCAGTTCTTC
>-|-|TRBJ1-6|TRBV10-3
CAISIGVNSPLHF
TGTGCCATCAGTATCGGGGTTAATTCACCCCTCCACTTT
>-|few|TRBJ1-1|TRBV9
CASSLRDMATEAFF
TGTGCCAGCAGCCTCCGGGATATGGCCACTGAAGCTTTCTTT
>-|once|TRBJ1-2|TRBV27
CASSPPGQRSSYGYTF
TGTGCCAGCAGTCCCCCGGGACAACGATCCTCCTATGGCTACACCTTC
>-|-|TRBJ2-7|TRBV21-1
CASSKQGVGYEQYF
TGTGCCAGCAGCAAACAGGGGGTCGGCTACGAGCAGTACTTC
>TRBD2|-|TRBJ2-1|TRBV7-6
CASSLGRTSGSFNEQFF
TGTGCCAGCAGCTTAGGGAGGACTAGCGGGAGTTTCAATGAGCAGTTCTTC
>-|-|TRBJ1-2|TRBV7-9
CASTPGQTGYGYTF
TGTGCCAGCACCCCCGGACAAACAGGCTATGGCTACACCTTC
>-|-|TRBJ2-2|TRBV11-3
CASNLGDTLAGTGELFF
TGTGCCAGCAACCTAGGGGACACCTTAGCGGGCACCGGGGAGCTGTTTTTT
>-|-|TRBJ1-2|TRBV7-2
CASSPGQRYYGYTF
TGTGCCAGCAGCCCTGGACAGCGGTATTACGGCTACACCTTC
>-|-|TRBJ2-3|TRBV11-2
CASSPSPGYQYTDTQYF
TGTGCCAGCAGCCCCTCACCGGGTTACCAGTACACAGATACGCAGTATTTT
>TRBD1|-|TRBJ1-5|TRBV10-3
CAISEHPDRDYQPQHF
TGTGCCATCAGTGAACATCCGGACAGGGACTATCAGCCCCAGCATTTT
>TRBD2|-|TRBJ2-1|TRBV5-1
CASGSGGRAFYNEQFF
TGCGCCAGCGGCAGTGGGGGGAGGGCCTTCTACAATGAGCAGTTCTTC
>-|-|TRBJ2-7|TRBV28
CASSLSGYEQYF
TGTGCCAGCAGTTTATCAGGATACGAGCAGTACTTC
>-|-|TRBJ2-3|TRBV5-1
CASSLKRQVLTDTQYF
TGCGCCAGCAGCTTGAAGAGACAGGTGTTAACAGATACGCAGTATTTT
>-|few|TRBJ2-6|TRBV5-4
CASSFYSGANVLTF
TGTGCCAGCAGCTTCTACTCTGGGGCCAACGTCCTGACTTTC
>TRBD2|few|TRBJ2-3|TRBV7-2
CASSLSTGGLAVTQYF
TGTGCCAGCAGCTTATCGACAGGGGGACTAGCGGTTACGCAGTATTTT
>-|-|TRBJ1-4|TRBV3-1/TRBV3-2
CASSQVPGLGEKLFF
TGTGCCAGCAGCCAAGTTCCAGGGTTAGGAGAAAAACTGTTTTTT
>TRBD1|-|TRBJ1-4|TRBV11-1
CASSLSRDRNEKLFF
TGTGCCAGCAGCTTATCACGGGACAGGAATGAAAAACTGTTTTTT
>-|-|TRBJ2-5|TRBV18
CASSVMETQYF
TGTGCCAGCTCAGTTATGGAGACCCAGTACTTC